Sequencing of this T cell receptor (beta chain) was carried out in a study of T cell changes during pregnancy in multiple sclerosis. Germline lookup yields CDR1 GTSNPN and CDR2 SVGIG (reference sequence). Unmatched junction bases numbered 1, after V lost 1 base and J lost 2 bases. The CDR3 contains 13 residues. Produced via immunoSEQ multiplex PCR; TCRdb's table is partial and in-frame only. In the table there are tens of thousands of clones, around 92% of which are singletons. This TCR came from a female donor in good health, enrolled as a control in a pregnancy study. The specimen was peripheral blood, collected in the second trimester of pregnancy. The genes are TRBV30 and TRBJ2-7; TRBD1 agrees at 8 bases. CDR3 loop: CAWSGDRTYEQYF. As DNA, the CDR3 is TGTGCCTGGAGTGGGGACAGGACCTACGAGCAGTACTTC.